This T cell receptor (beta chain) was observed in a study of human T cells and chemical hapten exposure. Study information: The sensitizer, 2% DPC, was used on roughly 2 cm by roughly 2 cm of upper inner arm skin. Study-wide points: Against controls, expanded TCRs gave rise to significantly more large CDR3 similarity clusters. TCRs at high frequency, those above 1 in 1000, did not change with DPC sensitization.

Stated time point: patch test 3, about 24 weeks after DPC sensitization. Documented treatment: therapeutic diphenylcyclopropenone sensitization with weekly scalp DPC. The starting material, unfractionated whole blood, was used for total RNA extraction. TCRdb re-analysed the RACE reads in MiXCR, keeping a single row per CDR3 protein. The data contain 95,000 to 150,000 distinct CDR3 sequences, roughly 12% of them singletons. CDR3 length equals 13 residues. V gave up 0 bases and J gave up 5 bases, with 7 bases separating them. This clonotype was counted only a few times. Its antigen is still unknown. The sequencing used whole blood, collected in connection with sensitization to the hapten diphenylcyclopropenone (DPC). The chain has TRBV12-3 or TRBV12-4 and TRBJ1-1; D might be TRBD1 (5 bases). The TCR sequence derives from a woman aged 45 to 65 with alopecia areata. Some clones in this sample may be carry-over from other donors' samples. CDR3 region: CASSLAWGTEAFF. CDR3 DNA: TGTGCCAGCAGTTTAGCTTGGGGGACTGAAGCTTTCTTT.